A single sample is the source of the 5 T cell receptor beta chains below, sequenced in a study of cytomegalovirus exposure and HLA in healthy donors. With 60 Vbeta and 13 Jbeta primers, the PCR was carried out. Using immunoSEQ multiplex PCR, the repertoire was profiled, and TCRdb retains in-frame clones only, with some absent. The sample yields some 170,000 clones, 70% to 90% seen once. Source material: PBMCs. Every receptor here comes from a young woman in good health and CMV-seronegative.

J is TRBJ2-1 and V is TRBV2; 9 nucleotides align to TRBD2. The CDR3 contains 14 residues. The germline V gene has CDR1 SNHLY and CDR2 FYNNEI. Losses at the gene ends were 8 bases for V and 4 bases for J; bases not matched to a gene: 6. The CDR3 nucleotides read TGTGCCAGCCTTGCGGGGGGGAGTTACAATGAGCAGTTCTTC. It encodes CASLAGGSYNEQFF. Full variable domain (remainder filled in from reference TRBV2 and TRBJ2-1): EPEVTQTPSHQVTQMGQEVILRCVPISNHLYFYWYRQILGQKVEFLVSFYNNEISEKSEIFDDQFSVERPDGSNFTLKIRSTKLEDSAMYFCASLAGGSYNEQFFGPGTRLTVL.

This chain links TRBV2 with TRBJ1-1; maybe TRBD1 (5 bases). Germline CDR1 is SNHLY and CDR2 is FYNNEI. V gave up 3 bases and J gave up 1 base, with 9 bases separating them. The CDR3 sequence is 14 residues long. For the CDR3, the DNA is TGTGCCAGCAGTGATCAGGGTCCGAACACTGAAGCTTTCTTT. Encoded protein: CASSDQGPNTEAFF.

Written as DNA, the CDR3 is TGTGCCAGCAGCTCGCCCCGGGAGGTTGGCACAGATACGCAGTATTTT. Protein product: CASSSPREVGTDTQYF. J is TRBJ2-3 and V is TRBV7-9, with 7 bases aligning to TRBD2. Germline CDR1 and CDR2: SEHNR and FQNEAQ (reference sequence). The V gene end was trimmed by 4 bases and the J gene end by 1 base; junction bases not matched to a gene: 8. The CDR3 loop spans 16 amino acids.

V usage is TRBV27 and J usage is TRBJ1-5, with D uncertain. Germline V gene data show CDR1 as MNHEY and CDR2 as SMNVEV (reference sequence). Trimming left V 3 bases short and J 2 bases short, with 8 bases between. This CDR3 is 14 amino acids long. The CDR3 spells CASSLWGGNQPQHF. CDR3 DNA sequence: TGTGCCAGCAGTTTGTGGGGAGGCAATCAGCCCCAGCATTTT.

This clone was recorded once. The rearrangement links TRBV2 to TRBJ2-7; maybe TRBD2 (5 bases). Per germline, CDR1 SNHLY and CDR2 FYNNEI. V dropped 9 bases and J dropped 3 bases, with 21 bases sitting between them. The CDR3 sequence is 15 residues long. CDR3 DNA: TGTGCCAGTTGCCAGATGGAGCGGACGGGCTACGAGCAGTACTTC. Protein: CASCQMERTGYEQYF.